A single sample gave rise to the 16 T cell receptor beta chains below, sequenced in a study of T cells of healthy individuals. TCRdb passed the 5' RACE reads through MiXCR, listing each CDR3 protein once. The data contain approximately 100,000 distinct CDR3 sequences, approximately 15% of them singletons. The source of these receptors is a human donor in good health.

Ten or more counts support this clonotype. DNA for the CDR3: TGTGCCAGCAGCCCGGGGGGGGCACCTGAGACCTACGAGCAGTACTTC. Its translation is CASSPGGAPETYEQYF. The rearrangement links TRBV9 to TRBJ2-7, with TRBD2 matching over 8 bases. The CDR3 loop spans 16 amino acids. V lost 4 bases, J lost 2 bases, and 11 bases stayed unmatched. Germline CDR1 and CDR2: SGDLS and YYNGEE. The whole variable domain, remainder taken from reference TRBV9 and TRBJ2-7, is DSGVTQTPKHLITATGQRVTLRCSPRSGDLSVYWYQQSLDQGLQFLIQYYNGEERAKGNILERFSAQQFPDLHSELNLSSLELGDSALYFCASSPGGAPETYEQYFGPGTRLTVT.

The chain employs TRBV11-2 and TRBJ2-1; 8 nucleotides agree with TRBD1. The CDR3 covers 18 residues. The J segment lost 6 bases and the V segment lost 4 bases, leaving 17 bases of the junction unmatched. Per the germline V gene, CDR1 is SGHAT and CDR2 is FQNNGV. The CDR3 nucleotides are TGTGCCAGCAGCTCGTACACAAGGACAGGGCCCAATCTCAATGAGCAGTTCTTC. This gives the protein CASSSYTRTGPNLNEQFF.

Many counts were recorded for this clonotype. The rearrangement uses TRBV9 and TRBJ1-5; 9 bases fit TRBD1. J gave up 5 bases and V 4 bases, and 7 bases lay outside the gene matches. The CDR3 runs 15 residues. The germline V gene has CDR1 SGDLS and CDR2 YYNGEE. The CDR3 region has the DNA TGTGCCAGCAGCAAAGGGGGGACAGGGTATCAGCCCCAGCATTTT. Its translation is CASSKGGTGYQPQHF.

This clonotype was counted only a few times. The CDR3 DNA reads as TGTGCCAGCAGCGGGGCCATTGAATACAATGAGCAGTTCTTC. Protein product: CASSGAIEYNEQFF. The V gene is TRBV7-2, the J gene TRBJ2-1, with D perhaps matching TRBD1 (5 bases). Germline V gives CDR1 SGHTA, CDR2 FQGNSA. V was clipped by 5 bases and J by 4 bases, with 12 bases between them. The CDR3 has 14 residues.

This clonotype was detected a few times. The V gene is TRBV6-5, the J gene TRBJ1-1; D gene unclear. The germline V gene has CDR1 MNHEY and CDR2 SVGAGI. The CDR3 sequence is 13 residues long. V was pared by 6 bases and J by 1 base, with 9 bases between. The CDR3 loop reads CASSLISNTEAFF. CDR3 bases: TGTGCCAGCAGCCTTATATCGAACACTGAAGCTTTCTTT.

This clonotype was detected a few times. V and J are TRBV9 and TRBJ2-1; tentative D call: TRBD1 (6 bases). Germline assignment: CDR1 SGDLS and CDR2 YYNGEE. V dropped 0 bases and J dropped 1 base, with 8 bases sitting between them. The CDR3 totals 15 residues. The CDR3 protein is CASSVEGESYNEQFF. CDR3 coding DNA: TGTGCCAGCAGCGTAGAGGGGGAATCCTACAATGAGCAGTTCTTC. Using reference TRBV9 and TRBJ2-1 for the parts outside the CDR3, the full variable domain is DSGVTQTPKHLITATGQRVTLRCSPRSGDLSVYWYQQSLDQGLQFLIQYYNGEERAKGNILERFSAQQFPDLHSELNLSSLELGDSALYFCASSVEGESYNEQFFGPGTRLTVL.

This clonotype came up many times. This chain connects TRBV20-1 to TRBJ2-2; no clear D. V was pared by 7 bases and J by 1 base, with 10 bases between. Germline assignment: CDR1 DFQATT and CDR2 SNEGSKA (reference sequence). The CDR3 covers 13 residues. CDR3 amino acids: CSVMVVNTGELFF. DNA for the CDR3: TGCAGTGTCATGGTGGTGAACACCGGGGAGCTGTTTTTT.

This clonotype was observed many times. The rearrangement joins TRBV28 to TRBJ2-7; no clear D gene. The V end lost 7 bases, the J end lost 0 bases, and 13 bases lay between the germline ends. This CDR3 region has 14 residues. The germline gives CDR1 MDHEN, CDR2 SYDVKM. CDR3 sequence reads: CASKPDPSSYEQYF. Here the CDR3 DNA reads TGTGCCAGCAAACCCGACCCGAGCTCCTACGAGCAGTACTTC.

This clonotype was detected many times. The chain uses TRBV29-1 and TRBJ2-5; D unclear. Trimming took 4 bases from V and 5 from J, leaving 11 bases between them. The CDR3 contains 12 residues. The germline gives CDR1 SQVTM, CDR2 ANQGSEA. The CDR3 DNA follows: TGCAGCGTTGCCCTCCTTGGCGAGACCCAGTACTTC. Translation gives CSVALLGETQYF.

This clonotype occurred a few times. The chain has TRBV5-4 and TRBJ2-1; 14 bases line up with TRBD2. With V trimmed by 6 bases and J by 8 bases, 10 bases remained unmatched. This CDR3 has 16 amino acids. In germline, CDR1 is SGHNT, CDR2 YYREEE (reference sequence). Written as DNA, the CDR3 is TGTGCCAGCACCATAGGGACTAGCGGGAGTTCGGATGAGCAGTTCTTC. Its protein product is CASTIGTSGSSDEQFF. The whole variable domain, remainder taken from reference TRBV5-4 and TRBJ2-1, is ETGVTQSPTHLIKTRGQQVTLRCSSQSGHNTVSWYQQALGQGPQFIFQYYREEENGRGNFPPRFSGLQFPNYSSELNVNALELDDSALYLCASTIGTSGSSDEQFFGPGTRLTVL.

This clonotype has more than one count but fewer than ten. The chain employs TRBV7-9 and TRBJ1-1; 10 bases are a match to TRBD1. The CDR3 totals 15 residues. From germline, CDR1 is SEHNR and CDR2 FQNEAQ (reference sequence). J was trimmed by 3 bases and V by 3 bases; bases with no gene match: 4. The CDR3, as DNA: TGTGCCAGCAGCTTTCCTGGACAGGGGGACACTGAAGCTTTCTTT. Encoded protein: CASSFPGQGDTEAFF.

The rearrangement links TRBV6-6 to TRBJ1-1; tentative D call: TRBD1 (6 bases). V was trimmed by 5 bases and J by 7 bases, leaving 8 bases between them. The V gene's germline CDR1 is MNHNY and CDR2 SVGAGI (reference sequence). This CDR3 has 11 amino acids. The CDR3 nucleotides are TGTGCCAGCAGTCGGACAGATGAAGCTTTCTTT. It yields the protein CASSRTDEAFF.

The chain employs TRBV5-4 and TRBJ2-7; 12 bases are shared with TRBD2. Trimming cost V 4 bases and J 6 bases; bases outside gene matches: 5. The CDR3 runs 14 residues. Germline values: CDR1 SGHNT, CDR2 YYREEE (reference sequence). CDR3 sequence: CASSLTSGSFEQYF. DNA of the CDR3: TGTGCCAGCAGCCTGACTAGCGGGAGTTTCGAGCAGTACTTC.

This chain connects TRBV20-1 to TRBJ2-3; no reliable D call. The CDR3 has 13 amino acids. Germline assignment: CDR1 DFQATT and CDR2 SNEGSKA (reference sequence). V lost 5 bases, J lost 5 bases, and 14 bases lay in between. CDR3 protein: CSAPPEGVDTQYF. The CDR3 coding sequence is TGCAGTGCTCCCCCAGAAGGAGTAGATACGCAGTATTTT.

This clonotype has just a few counts. This chain joins TRBV20-1 and TRBJ1-5; D unresolved. Germline V gene lookup returns CDR1 DFQATT and CDR2 SNEGSKA (reference sequence). The CDR3 spans 13 residues. Trimming pared 6 bases from V and 0 bases from J, leaving 9 bases between. CDR3 nucleotides: TGCAGTGCACGGACGGTTAGCAATCAGCCCCAGCATTTT. This codes for CSARTVSNQPQHF.

This clonotype was recorded at least ten times. The V call is TRBV15, the J call TRBJ2-1, with D possibly matching TRBD1 (8 bases). The CDR3 has 16 residues. V lost 0 bases and J 8 bases, leaving 17 bases between the germline ends. Germline CDR1 LNHNV, CDR2 YYDKDF (reference sequence). CDR3 sequence reads: CATSRELGQGGDEQFF. The CDR3 bases are TGTGCCACCAGCAGAGAATTAGGACAGGGAGGGGATGAGCAGTTCTTC.